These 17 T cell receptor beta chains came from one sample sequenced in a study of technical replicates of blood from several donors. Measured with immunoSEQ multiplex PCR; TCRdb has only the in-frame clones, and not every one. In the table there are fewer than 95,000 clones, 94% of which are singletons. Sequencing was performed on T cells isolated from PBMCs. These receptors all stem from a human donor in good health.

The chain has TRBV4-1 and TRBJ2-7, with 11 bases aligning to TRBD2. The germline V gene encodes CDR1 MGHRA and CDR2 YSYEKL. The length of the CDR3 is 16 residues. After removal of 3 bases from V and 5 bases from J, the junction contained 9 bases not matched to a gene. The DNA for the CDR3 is TGCGCCAGCAGCCATGGGACTAGCGGTTTAGGGCACGAGCAGTACTTC. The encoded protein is CASSHGTSGLGHEQYF.

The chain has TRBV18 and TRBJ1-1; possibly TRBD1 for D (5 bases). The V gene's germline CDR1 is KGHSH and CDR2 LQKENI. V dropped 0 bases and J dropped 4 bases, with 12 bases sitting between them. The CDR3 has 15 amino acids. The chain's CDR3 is CASSPPEGEATEAFF. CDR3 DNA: TGTGCCAGCTCACCACCGGAAGGGGAAGCCACTGAAGCTTTCTTT. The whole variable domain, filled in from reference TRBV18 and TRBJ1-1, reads NAGVMQNPRHLVRRRGQEARLRCSPMKGHSHVYWYRQLPEEGLKFMVYLQKENIIDESGMPKERFSAEFPKEGPSILRIQQVVRGDSAAYFCASSPPEGEATEAFFGQGTRLTVV.

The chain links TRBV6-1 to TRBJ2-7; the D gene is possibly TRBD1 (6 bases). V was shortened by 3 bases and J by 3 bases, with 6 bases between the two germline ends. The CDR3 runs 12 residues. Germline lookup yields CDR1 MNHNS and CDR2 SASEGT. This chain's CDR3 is CASSDRGYEQYF. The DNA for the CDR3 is TGTGCCAGCAGTGACAGGGGCTACGAGCAGTACTTC.

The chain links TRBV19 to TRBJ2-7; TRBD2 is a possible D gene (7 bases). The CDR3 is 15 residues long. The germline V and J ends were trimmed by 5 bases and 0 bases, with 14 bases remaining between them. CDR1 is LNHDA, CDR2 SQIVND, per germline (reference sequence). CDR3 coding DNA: TGTGCCAGTAGTTTCGCAGGGGAGGGCTCCTACGAGCAGTACTTC. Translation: CASSFAGEGSYEQYF.

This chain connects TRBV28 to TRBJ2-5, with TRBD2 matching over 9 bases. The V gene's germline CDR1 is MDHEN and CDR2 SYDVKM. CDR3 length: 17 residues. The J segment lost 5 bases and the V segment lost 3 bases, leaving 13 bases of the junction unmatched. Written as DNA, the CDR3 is TGTGCCAGCAGTTTTTCGGTGACTAGCGGAGTTGGGGAGACCCAGTACTTC. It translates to CASSFSVTSGVGETQYF.

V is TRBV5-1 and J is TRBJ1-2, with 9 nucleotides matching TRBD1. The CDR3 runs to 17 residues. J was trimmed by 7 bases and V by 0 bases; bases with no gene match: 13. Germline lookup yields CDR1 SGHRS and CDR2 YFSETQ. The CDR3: CASSLGGTGNNRGGYTF. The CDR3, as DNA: TGCGCCAGCAGCTTGGGCGGGACAGGGAACAACAGAGGTGGCTACACCTTC. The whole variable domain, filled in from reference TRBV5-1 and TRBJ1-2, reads KAGVTQTPRYLIKTRGQQVTLSCSPISGHRSVSWYQQTPGQGLQFLFEYFSETQRNKGNFPGRFSGRQFSNSRSEMNVSTLELGDSALYLCASSLGGTGNNRGGYTFGSGTRLTVV.

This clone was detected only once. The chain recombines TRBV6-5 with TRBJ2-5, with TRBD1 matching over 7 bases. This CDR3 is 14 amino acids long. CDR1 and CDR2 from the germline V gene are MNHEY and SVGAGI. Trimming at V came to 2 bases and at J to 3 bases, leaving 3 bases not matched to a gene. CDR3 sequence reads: CASSYDRAEETQYF. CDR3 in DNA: TGTGCCAGCAGTTACGACAGGGCCGAAGAGACCCAGTACTTC.

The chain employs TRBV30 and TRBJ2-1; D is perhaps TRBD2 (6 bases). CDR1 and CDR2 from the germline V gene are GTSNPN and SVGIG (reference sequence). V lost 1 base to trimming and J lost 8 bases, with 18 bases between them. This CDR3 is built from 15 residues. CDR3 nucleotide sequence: TGTGCCTGGAGTGACGTAGTATCTCCGGGGGATGAGCAGTTCTTC. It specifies CAWSDVVSPGDEQFF.

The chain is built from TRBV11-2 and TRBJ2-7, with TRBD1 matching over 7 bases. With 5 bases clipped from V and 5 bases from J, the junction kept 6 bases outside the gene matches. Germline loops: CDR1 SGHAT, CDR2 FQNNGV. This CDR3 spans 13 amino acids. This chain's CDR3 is CASSPRQGNEQYF. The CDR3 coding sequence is TGTGCCAGCAGCCCCCGACAGGGAAACGAGCAGTACTTC.

The CDR3 coding sequence is TGTGCCAGCAGGTCTGGACAGGGGACGCGTGAAGCTTTCTTT. It yields the protein CASRSGQGTREAFF. The rearrangement uses TRBV28 and TRBJ1-1, with 9 bases that match TRBD1. Per the germline V gene, CDR1 is MDHEN and CDR2 is SYDVKM. The CDR3 totals 14 residues. V dropped 6 bases and J dropped 7; count of bases not matched to a gene: 9.

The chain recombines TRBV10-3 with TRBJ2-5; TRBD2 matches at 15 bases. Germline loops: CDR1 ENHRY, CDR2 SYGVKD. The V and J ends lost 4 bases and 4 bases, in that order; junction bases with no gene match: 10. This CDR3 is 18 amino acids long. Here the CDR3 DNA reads TGTGCCATCAGTGTCTCTGGACTAGCGGGAGGGAGTGGAGAGACCCAGTACTTC. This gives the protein CAISVSGLAGGSGETQYF.

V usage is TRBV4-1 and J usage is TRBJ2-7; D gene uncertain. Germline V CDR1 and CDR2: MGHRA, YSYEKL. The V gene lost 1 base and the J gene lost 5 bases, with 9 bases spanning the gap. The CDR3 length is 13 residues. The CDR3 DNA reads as TGCGCCAGCAGCCAAGTGTCTAAAGACGAGCAGTACTTC. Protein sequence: CASSQVSKDEQYF.

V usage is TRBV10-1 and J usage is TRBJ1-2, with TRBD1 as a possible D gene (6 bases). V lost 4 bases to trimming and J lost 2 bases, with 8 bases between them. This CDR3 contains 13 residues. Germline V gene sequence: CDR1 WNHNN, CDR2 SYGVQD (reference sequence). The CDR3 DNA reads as TGCGCCAGCAGTGTAGACAGGAACTATGGCTACACCTTC. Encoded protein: CASSVDRNYGYTF.

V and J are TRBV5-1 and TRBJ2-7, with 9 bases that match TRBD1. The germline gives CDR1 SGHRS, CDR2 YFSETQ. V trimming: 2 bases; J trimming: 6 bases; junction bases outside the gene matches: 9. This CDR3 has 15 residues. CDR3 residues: CASSFEPGQGSEQYF. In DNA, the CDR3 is TGCGCCAGCAGCTTCGAACCAGGACAGGGGAGCGAGCAGTACTTC.

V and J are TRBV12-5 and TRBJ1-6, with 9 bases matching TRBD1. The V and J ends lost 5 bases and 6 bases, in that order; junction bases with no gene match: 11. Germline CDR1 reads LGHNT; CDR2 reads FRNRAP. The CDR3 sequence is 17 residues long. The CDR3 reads CASGTRPGDRVNSPLHF. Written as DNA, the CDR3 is TGTGCTAGTGGTACACGACCCGGGGACAGGGTTAATTCACCCCTCCACTTT.

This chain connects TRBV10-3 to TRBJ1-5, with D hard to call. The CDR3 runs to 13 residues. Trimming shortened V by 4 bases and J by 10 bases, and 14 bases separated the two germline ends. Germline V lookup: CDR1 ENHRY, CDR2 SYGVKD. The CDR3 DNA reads TGTGCCATCAGTGTGGGCAGCAGTCCCCCCCAGCATTTT. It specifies CAISVGSSPPQHF.

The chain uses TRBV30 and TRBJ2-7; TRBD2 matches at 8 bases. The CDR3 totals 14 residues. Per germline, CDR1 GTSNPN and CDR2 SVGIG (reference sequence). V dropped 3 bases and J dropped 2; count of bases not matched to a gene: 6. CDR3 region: CAWSTRGLAYEQYF. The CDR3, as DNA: TGTGCCTGGAGCACGCGGGGACTAGCCTACGAGCAGTACTTC.